This T cell receptor (beta chain) comes out of a study of beta chain features in type 1 diabetes. Blood was drawn once from each donor into heparinised tubes. The draws averaged about 0.11 L. Via CD45RO/CCR7/CD25/CD127/CD95/CD27, cells of the CD4+ naive, central memory, regulatory and stem cell-like memory subsets were sorted. Regarding the study as a whole: Moderate but significant shortening of TCRB CDR3s was recorded in all four CD4+ subsets from Type 1 diabetes patients.

The whole isolated RNA underwent reverse transcription, so sequencing captured expressed TCRB transcripts. Clones were sequenced by immunoSEQ multiplex PCR, and TCRdb holds only the in-frame ones, with some missing. The table has about 900,000 clones, under 20% seen once; the top ten hold 0.02% to 0.025%. A few counts support this clone. What it recognizes is unknown. Germline V gives CDR1 LGHNA, CDR2 YNFKEQ. Trimming pared 3 bases from V and 0 bases from J, leaving 13 bases between. This CDR3 contains 16 residues. Sequenced input: naive CD4+ T cells from blood. The origin of this receptor is a young woman in good health. The chain is built from TRBV4-2 and TRBJ2-3; the D gene is possibly TRBD1 (6 bases). The CDR3 region has the DNA TGTGCCAGCAGCCAGGGGCCGGACAGAAGCACAGATACGCAGTATTTT. Protein: CASSQGPDRSTDTQYF.